Shown below are 31 T cell receptor beta chains from a single sample sequenced in a study of shared clonotypes between healthy human individuals. Naive CD8 cells were CD45RO-negative, positively selected for CCR7, excluding terminally differentiated effector memory CD45RA+ cells. The protocol was immunoSEQ multiplex PCR, while the TCRdb copy is restricted to in-frame clones and leaves out a portion. The repertoire holds about 600,000 clones, with around 95% as singletons. The specimen sequenced was naive CD8+ T cells sorted from blood. Receptors were obtained from a woman aged 25-40 years in good health.

This clone was recorded once. The rearrangement joins TRBV5-6 to TRBJ1-1; D unclear. CDR1 and CDR2 from the germline V gene are SGHDT and YYEEEE. The V end was cut by 4 bases, the J end by 0 bases, with 7 bases between. This CDR3 region has 13 residues. CDR3 nucleotide sequence: TGTGCCAGCAGCAAGTCCCTGAACACTGAAGCTTTCTTT. Its protein product is CASSKSLNTEAFF.

The gene calls are TRBV28 and TRBJ2-3; 7 nucleotides agree with TRBD2. V gave up 1 base and J gave up 2 bases; unmatched junction bases: 15. The CDR3 is 19 residues long. CDR1 is MDHEN, CDR2 SYDVKM, per germline. The CDR3 nucleotides are TGTGCCAGCAGTTTATTGGCCCTATTGCGGGGGAGAGACACAGATACGCAGTATTTT. It translates to CASSLLALLRGRDTDTQYF.

V is TRBV11-2 and J is TRBJ2-4, with D possibly matching TRBD2 (5 bases). Germline loops: CDR1 SGHAT, CDR2 FQNNGV. V was cut by 5 bases and J by 2 bases, with 22 bases left in between. The CDR3 extends over 18 amino acids. The CDR3 sequence: CASSPKIAGVGTKNIQYF. The DNA for the CDR3 is TGTGCCAGCAGCCCAAAAATCGCGGGCGTTGGGACCAAAAACATTCAGTACTTC.

This sequence joins TRBV5-6 and TRBJ2-1, with 9 nucleotides matching TRBD1. With V trimmed by 2 bases and J by 5 bases, 11 bases remained unmatched. In germline, CDR1 is SGHDT, CDR2 YYEEEE. CDR3 size: 17 residues. The CDR3 sequence is CASSFGTGLQPNNEQFF. The CDR3 DNA follows: TGTGCCAGCAGCTTCGGGACAGGGCTCCAGCCCAACAATGAGCAGTTCTTC. Together with reference TRBV5-6 and TRBJ2-1, the CDR3 gives the full variable domain: DAGVTQSPTHLIKTRGQQVTLRCSPKSGHDTVSWYQQALGQGPQFIFQYYEEEERQRGNFPDRFSGHQFPNYSSELNVNALLLGDSALYLCASSFGTGLQPNNEQFFGPGTRLTVL.

The J gene is TRBJ2-7, the V gene TRBV7-9, with 9 bases aligning to TRBD1. The CDR3 runs to 18 residues. V was clipped by 4 bases and J by 2 bases; unmatched bases: 15. The germline gives CDR1 SEHNR, CDR2 FQNEAQ (reference sequence). The CDR3 sequence: CASSSGGQGKVLTYEQYF. The CDR3 DNA reads TGTGCCAGCAGCTCCGGAGGACAGGGGAAAGTTCTGACCTACGAGCAGTACTTC. The full variable domain, in which reference TRBV7-9 and TRBJ2-7 provide the parts outside the CDR3, is DTGVSQNPRHKITKRGQNVTFRCDPISEHNRLYWYRQTLGQGPEFLTYFQNEAQLEKSRLLSDRFSAERPKGSFSTLEIQRTEQGDSAMYLCASSSGGQGKVLTYEQYFGPGTRLTVT.

The chain joins TRBV5-6 to TRBJ2-1; D uncertain. The CDR3 is made up of 13 amino acids. Germline assignment: CDR1 SGHDT and CDR2 YYEEEE. Trimming cost V 0 bases and J 5 bases, with 6 bases left between them. The CDR3 nucleotides read TGTGCCAGCAGCTTGGGACGGAACAATGAGCAGTTCTTC. Residues: CASSLGRNNEQFF. Full variable domain (outside the CDR3, taken from reference TRBV5-6 and TRBJ2-1): DAGVTQSPTHLIKTRGQQVTLRCSPKSGHDTVSWYQQALGQGPQFIFQYYEEEERQRGNFPDRFSGHQFPNYSSELNVNALLLGDSALYLCASSLGRNNEQFFGPGTRLTVL.

The chain carries TRBV9 and TRBJ1-3; D gene ambiguous. V was trimmed by 3 bases and J by 4 bases, leaving 5 bases between them. Germline CDR1 is SGDLS and CDR2 is YYNGEE. The CDR3 contains 12 residues. The CDR3 region has the DNA TGTGCCAGCAGCGGTGGGGGAAACACCATATATTTT. It yields the protein CASSGGGNTIYF.

The chain is built from TRBV19 and TRBJ1-1; possible D gene TRBD1, 5 bases. Trimming removed 5 bases from V and 8 bases from J, with 9 bases in between. The germline gives CDR1 LNHDA, CDR2 SQIVND (reference sequence). CDR3 length: 11 residues. CDR3 protein: CASSGAGEAFF. The CDR3 nucleotides are TGTGCCAGTAGTGGGGCAGGGGAAGCTTTCTTT.

The count of this clone is one. The CDR3 sequence is CAIQPLGAAGLNYGYTF. The CDR3 DNA reads TGTGCCATCCAGCCACTGGGAGCAGCCGGTCTAAACTATGGCTACACCTTC. This chain uses TRBV10-3 with TRBJ1-2; D unclear. Germline V gene data show CDR1 as ENHRY and CDR2 as SYGVKD. Between the trimmed V and J ends, which lost 8 bases and 2 bases, there was a span of 24 bases. The CDR3 covers 17 residues.

This sequence joins TRBV28 and TRBJ2-7; 7 bases agree with TRBD2. Germline assignment: CDR1 MDHEN and CDR2 SYDVKM. There are 17 residues in the CDR3. V lost 2 bases and J lost 3; bases outside the gene matches: 13. The CDR3 bases are TGTGCCAGCAGTTTAGTCCCCCATGGGCGGGAGCTCTACGAGCAGTACTTC. This sequence encodes CASSLVPHGRELYEQYF.

The rearrangement links TRBV7-2 to TRBJ1-6, with D maybe TRBD1 (5 bases). The CDR3 totals 17 residues. Trimming left V 0 bases short and J 10 bases short, with 19 bases between. Germline V gene lookup returns CDR1 SGHTA and CDR2 FQGNSA. CDR3 in DNA: TGTGCCAGCAGCTTAGCGCTTGGTAGGGAGACAGCCTCACCCCTCCACTTT. Residues: CASSLALGRETASPLHF. The whole variable domain, filled in from reference TRBV7-2 and TRBJ1-6, reads GAGVSQSPSNKVTEKGKDVELRCDPISGHTALYWYRQSLGQGLEFLIYFQGNSAPDKSGLPSDRFSAERTGGSVSTLTIQRTQQEDSAVYLCASSLALGRETASPLHFGNGTRLTVT.

The chain uses TRBV2 and TRBJ2-1; no firm D call. Germline CDR1 and CDR2: SNHLY and FYNNEI. V was pared by 6 bases and J by 2 bases, with 8 bases between. The CDR3 loop spans 13 amino acids. CDR3 region: CASRPDTYNEQFF. The CDR3 DNA reads as TGTGCCAGCAGACCTGACACCTACAATGAGCAGTTCTTC. Supplemented by reference TRBV2 and TRBJ2-1, the full variable domain reads EPEVTQTPSHQVTQMGQEVILRCVPISNHLYFYWYRQILGQKVEFLVSFYNNEISEKSEIFDDQFSVERPDGSNFTLKIRSTKLEDSAMYFCASRPDTYNEQFFGPGTRLTVL.

The gene calls are TRBV13 and TRBJ2-3; TRBD2 matches at 10 bases. Trimming cost V 1 base and J 6 bases; bases outside gene matches: 4. Germline V lookup: CDR1 PRHDT, CDR2 FYEKMQ (reference sequence). The CDR3 runs 15 residues. The CDR3 sequence is CASSLAPAGGDTQYF. CDR3 nucleotide sequence: TGTGCCAGCAGCTTAGCCCCAGCGGGAGGGGATACGCAGTATTTT.

This rearrangement joins TRBV28 to TRBJ2-7; the D is unclear. This CDR3 is built from 17 residues. Germline CDR1 reads MDHEN; CDR2 reads SYDVKM. The V end lost 2 bases, the J end lost 3 bases, and 20 bases lay between the germline ends. The CDR3 bases are TGTGCCAGCAGTTTAGCTGTCGGGCAGTTGACCGACTACGAGCAGTACTTC. Residues: CASSLAVGQLTDYEQYF.

This sequence joins TRBV5-4 and TRBJ1-1; D remains ambiguous. This CDR3 has 11 residues. Trimming removed 4 bases at V and 3 bases at J, with 4 bases between. Germline assignment: CDR1 SGHNT and CDR2 YYREEE (reference sequence). CDR3 bases: TGTGCCAGCAGCATACACACTGAAGCTTTCTTT. Protein sequence: CASSIHTEAFF.

The V call is TRBV5-8, the J call TRBJ1-3, with unresolved D. The CDR3 covers 17 residues. Germline CDR1 SGHTS, CDR2 YDEGEE. V dropped 0 bases and J dropped 0 bases, with 13 bases sitting between them. CDR3 sequence: CASSLARGGRSGNTIYF. Written as DNA, the CDR3 is TGTGCCAGCAGCTTGGCCAGAGGAGGACGCTCTGGAAACACCATATATTTT.

The chain joins TRBV29-1 to TRBJ2-1; 11 bases map to TRBD2. From germline, CDR1 is SQVTM and CDR2 ANQGSEA. V shed 6 bases and J 10 bases; nucleotides not matched to a gene: 8. The CDR3 extends over 13 amino acids. The CDR3 region is CSVFSGGAPEQFF. CDR3 DNA: TGCAGCGTGTTTAGCGGGGGGGCCCCAGAGCAGTTCTTC.

The chain links TRBV10-3 to TRBJ2-1; 7 nucleotides match TRBD1. V lost 6 bases and J lost 2; bases outside the gene matches: 4. The CDR3 loop spans 14 amino acids. Germline V CDR1 and CDR2: ENHRY, SYGVKD. CDR3 DNA sequence: TGTGCCATCAGAACAGGGGACGCCTACAATGAGCAGTTCTTC. Its protein product is CAIRTGDAYNEQFF.

This clone was seen a few times. The CDR3 nucleotides are TGTGCCAGTAGATCTTACGGGGTACAGGACACTGAAGCTTTCTTT. As protein: CASRSYGVQDTEAFF. The gene calls are TRBV19 and TRBJ1-1; possible D gene TRBD1, 5 bases. The germline V gene encodes CDR1 LNHDA and CDR2 SQIVND (reference sequence). The length of the CDR3 is 15 residues. V lost 6 bases, J lost 3 bases, and 17 bases lay in between.

On this clone itself: One end of the junction varies from germline; a read error may be responsible. V is TRBV10-1 and J is TRBJ2-1; 12 bases are shared with TRBD2. Germline assignment: CDR1 WNHNN and CDR2 SYGVQD (reference sequence). The CDR3 totals 17 residues. The CDR3 sequence: CASSPTGGTSGSNKQFF. The CDR3 coding sequence is TGCGCCAGCAGCCCCACCGGCGGGACTAGCGGGTCCAATAAGCAGTTCTTC.

J is TRBJ1-1 and V is TRBV5-1; tentatively, D is TRBD1 (5 bases). The ends were cut back, 0 bases at V and 5 bases at J, with 14 bases in the middle. The length of the CDR3 is 15 residues. Germline CDR1 SGHRS, CDR2 YFSETQ. CDR3 DNA: TGCGCCAGCAGCTTGGTTCAGGGTCCGTATACTGAAGCTTTCTTT. It encodes CASSLVQGPYTEAFF.

The chain recombines TRBV27 with TRBJ1-1; D gene ambiguous. V lost 9 bases to trimming and J lost 7 bases, with 12 bases between them. The CDR3 extends over 11 amino acids. CDR1 is MNHEY and CDR2 is SMNVEV in the germline V gene (reference sequence). The CDR3 loop reads CASLGPGEAFF. CDR3 bases: TGTGCCAGTTTAGGGCCGGGTGAAGCTTTCTTT.

The chain joins TRBV9 to TRBJ1-5; 7 bases are a match to TRBD1. CDR1 SGDLS and CDR2 YYNGEE come from the germline V gene. This CDR3 has 13 amino acids. V was pared by 4 bases and J by 7 bases, with 5 bases of the junction left unmatched. This CDR3 reads CASSYQGGQPQHF. The CDR3 DNA reads as TGTGCCAGCAGCTACCAGGGGGGACAGCCCCAGCATTTT.

CDR3 in amino acids: CSVSGGRELGKLFF. The DNA of the CDR3 is TGCAGCGTCTCAGGGGGGCGGGAGTTGGGAAAACTGTTTTTT. The chain employs TRBV29-1 and TRBJ1-4; TRBD1 agrees at 7 bases. The V gene's germline CDR1 is SQVTM and CDR2 ANQGSEA. The V gene end was trimmed by 6 bases and the J gene end by 10 bases; junction bases not matched to a gene: 14. The CDR3 totals 14 residues. Supplemented by reference TRBV29-1 and TRBJ1-4, the full variable domain reads SAVISQKPSRDICQRGTSLTIQCQVDSQVTMMFWYRQQPGQSLTLIATANQGSEATYESGFVIDKFPISRPNLTFSTLTVSNMSPEDSSIYLCSVSGGRELGKLFFGSGTQLSVL.

The chain carries TRBV7-8 and TRBJ2-1; D is uncertain. This CDR3 has 13 amino acids. The germline V gene encodes CDR1 SGHVS and CDR2 FQNEAQ. V lost 8 bases and J 3 bases, leaving 11 bases between the germline ends. In DNA form, the CDR3 reads TGTGCCAGCCAATACTCTAGCTACAATGAGCAGTTCTTC. Translation: CASQYSSYNEQFF.

V is TRBV9 and J is TRBJ2-7, with 12 bases matching TRBD2. From germline, CDR1 is SGDLS and CDR2 YYNGEE. The CDR3 extends over 18 amino acids. V shed 0 bases, J shed 5 bases, and the junction held 12 bases outside the gene matches. CDR3 amino acids: CASSVDATRTSGNNEQYF. CDR3 DNA sequence: TGTGCCAGCAGCGTAGACGCGACACGGACTAGCGGGAACAACGAGCAGTACTTC. The full variable domain, completed using reference TRBV9 and TRBJ2-7, is DSGVTQTPKHLITATGQRVTLRCSPRSGDLSVYWYQQSLDQGLQFLIQYYNGEERAKGNILERFSAQQFPDLHSELNLSSLELGDSALYFCASSVDATRTSGNNEQYFGPGTRLTVT.

The chain carries TRBV5-5 and TRBJ2-3, with 15 nucleotides matching TRBD2. J lost 4 bases, V lost 4 bases, and 13 bases had no gene match. The germline V gene has CDR1 SGHKS and CDR2 YYEKEE (reference sequence). This CDR3 comprises 19 residues. The CDR3, as DNA: TGTGCCAGCAGCGGGGGACTAGCGGGAGGACGTACCTCGTCAGATACGCAGTATTTT. The encoded protein is CASSGGLAGGRTSSDTQYF.

This clone occurred once. V and J are TRBV6-6 and TRBJ1-2, with D possibly matching TRBD1 (6 bases). The CDR3 totals 14 residues. Germline assignment: CDR1 MNHNY and CDR2 SVGAGI (reference sequence). V was clipped by 2 bases and J by 8 bases, with 15 bases between them. The CDR3 DNA is TGTGCCAGCAGTTACGAGGGGGGAGGTAGGGGCTACACCTTC. Its protein is CASSYEGGGRGYTF.

The chain combines TRBV4-1 with TRBJ2-1; TRBD2 matches at 9 bases. V gave up 7 bases and J gave up 3 bases; unmatched junction bases: 13. The CDR3 spans 17 residues. Germline V CDR1 and CDR2: MGHRA, YSYEKL. The CDR3 protein is CASTPRLGREGYNEQFF. The CDR3, as DNA: TGCGCCAGCACCCCCCGGCTGGGGCGGGAGGGCTACAATGAGCAGTTCTTC.

This rearrangement joins TRBV6-6 to TRBJ2-7, with 10 bases that match TRBD1. Per germline, CDR1 MNHNY and CDR2 SVGAGI (reference sequence). The CDR3 has 15 amino acids. The V and J ends lost 6 bases and 3 bases, in that order; junction bases with no gene match: 8. The DNA of the CDR3 is TGTGCCAGCAGCTCCGGGACAGGGGCATTCTACGAGCAGTACTTC. Translated: CASSSGTGAFYEQYF.

This clone was observed a single time. CDR3 residues: CASSYLAGNTGELFF. The CDR3 DNA follows: TGCGCCAGCAGTTACCTAGCGGGAAACACCGGGGAGCTGTTTTTT. The chain employs TRBV10-2 and TRBJ2-2; 9 nucleotides align to TRBD2. The CDR3 spans 15 residues. V lost 5 bases, J lost 2 bases, and 3 bases stayed unmatched. Germline CDR1 and CDR2: WSHSY and SAAADI.